This T cell receptor beta chain was sequenced for a study of tumor-infiltrating lymphocytes in primary liver carcinoma (dated by TCRdb to the late 2010s). About the full investigation: The five patients, three men and two women aged 30 to 69 years, had hepatocellular carcinoma (four) or combined HCC and intrahepatic cholangiocarcinoma (one). Reproducibility between technical replicate repertoires was high, with correlation coefficients above 0.95 and mean shared-clone rates roughly 0.87. To link TCRbeta repertoire diversity with the local molecular phenotype, the roughly 23 tumor region samples were profiled using Agilent mRNA microarrays. A total of 35 specimens from 5 patients underwent TCRbeta repertoire sequencing, comprising about 25 tumor regions, 5 adjacent noncancerous liver tissues and 5 peripheral blood samples. TCRbeta repertoire sequencing, expression microarrays and whole-exome sequencing were combined in the study across five regions of each liver tumor, with adjacent normal tissue and blood also included. The five patients had tumors of stage T1-T3 N0M0, with maximum diameters ranging from 4.2 to 10 cm. Each sample produced about 3.5 to 7.5 million productive TCRbeta reads, and read depth showed no significant difference between tissue types. The investigation overall reported the following: Bulk unsorted samples precluded comparing CD4+ and CD8+ T cell repertoires. With just five patients in the study, the authors point out that the findings should be validated in a larger study. Just about 7.5-24% of top clones turned up in all five regions of a tumor, which suggests spatial heterogeneity among tumor-infiltrating T cells. Only the TCR beta chain was sequenced, so true repertoire diversity is likely underestimated because unpaired alpha chains were not captured. Repertoire overlap was higher between tumor regions (mean about 36%) than tumor-adjacent (approximately 17%) or tumor-blood (approximately 14%) pairs, consistent with antigen-driven expansion. Compared with blood, tumors had a significantly larger share of the repertoire taken up by the top 250 clones (p = 0.039).

CDR1 and CDR2 are read off the germline V gene as LGHNA and YSLEER. The CDR3 covers 16 residues, taking in both the cysteine and the phenylalanine. Only CDR3 DNA is held: 48 bases, read in frame from base 1. Without any cell sorting, total RNA and DNA were extracted together from approximately 20-30 mg of bulk tissue using the AllPrep DNA/RNA mini kit. About five patients with histopathologically diagnosed primary liver carcinoma underwent surgical resection in China between November 2015 and 2016. At the time of sampling, the patients were treatment-naive and had chronic HBV infection. Five spatially separated regions were sampled from each tumor: the superior, inferior, left-lateral and right-lateral poles, plus the tumor centre. Histological examination found more than 80% viable tumor cells in every tumor sample. Fresh tumor and adjacent tissue pieces were bisected, with one half stored in RNAlater at -80 degrees C and the other half sent for histology.

A remark on this clonotype: The antigen it recognizes is unknown. The junction departs from germline at one end; a sequencing error may be responsible.

TCRbeta-specific cDNA was reverse-transcribed from about 520 ng total RNA using a constant-region primer and ProtoScript II reverse transcriptase. The TCRbeta libraries were prepared through three rounds of nested multiplex PCR following a slightly modified ARM-PCR procedure. Multiplex TRBV1-TRBV30 forward primers and a Cbeta reverse primer were used in the first two PCR rounds, each of which was run for roughly 9 cycles. A final 25-cycle PCR with Deep VentR polymerase added sample barcodes and Illumina adapters. Before sequencing, amplicons of 200-500 bp were purified from gel using a QIAquick gel extraction kit. An Illumina HiSeq 2500 was used to sequence the TCRbeta amplicons, generating 250-bp paired-end reads. As for how the authors treated the data: Reads were quality-trimmed with Trimmomatic v0.33, and paired reads were merged with FLASH v1.2.11 to recover full CDR3 sequences. V, D and J germline segments were assigned to the rearranged TCRbeta sequences using MiGEC v1.2.1b. Clonotype statistics and Shannon-Wiener diversity indices were computed with VDJtools v1.0.0. To reduce sampling bias, subsequent analyses other than the diversity analysis used only the 250 most abundant clonotypes in each sample. TCRdb passed the public sequencing reads through fastp at Q25 and MiXCR, retaining productive beta sequences. When rows share a CDR3 protein, they turn into one entry using the most common DNA and genes. Here the V and J calls rest on TCRdb's processing, not on the authors' analysis. The sample contains approximately 190,000 distinct CDR3 sequences, 70% to 90% of them found a single time. 15% to 20% of the sample belongs to the ten largest clones.

The sequenced sample was tumor tissue from primary liver carcinoma. Recombination connected TRBV4-3 to TRBJ2-1; TRBD2 is perhaps the D gene, given 5 matching bases. The sequence came from a man aged 35-49 years with primary liver carcinoma and hepatitis B virus infection. The DNA sequence is given as TGCGCCGGCAGCCAAGATAGGAGCGGATTCCACAATGAGCAGTTCTTC. Its product reads: CAGSQDRSGFHNEQFF.